This T cell receptor (beta chain) is from a study of cytomegalovirus exposure and HLA in healthy donors. Study overall: Of approximately 400 genotyped donors, more than 70% clustered with self-reported Caucasian donors. Study-level results: Several V segments, TRBV6-2 and TRBV6-3 among them, could not be told apart and were dropped.

The CDR3 contains 16 residues. V dropped 5 bases and J dropped 9; count of bases not matched to a gene: 10. The germline V gene encodes CDR1 LGHNA and CDR2 YSLEER. Vbeta (60) and Jbeta (13) primers were used in the PCR. The repertoire was sequenced with immunoSEQ multiplex PCR; TCRdb's copy has only in-frame clones and lacks some. The repertoire consists of 90,000 to 130,000 clones, with more than 65% occurring once and the leading ten covering 5% to 7.5%. With respect to this clone: Its specificity is not known. Given a far larger clone just one base away, this is likely a sequencing read error.

Sequences were obtained from PBMCs. The sequence was obtained from a man aged 30 to 45 in good health and CMV-seropositive. The rearrangement uses TRBV4-3 and TRBJ1-6; TRBD1 agrees at 10 bases. The CDR3 reads CASSLRGQGVRSPLHF. The CDR3 DNA reads TGCGCCAGCAGCTTGAGAGGACAGGGGGTTCGTTCACCCCTCCACTTT.